The 29 T cell receptor beta chains below were found in one sample sequenced in a study of blood T cell repertoires in COVID-19. Libraries were prepared by immunoSEQ multiplex PCR; TCRdb keeps only in-frame clonotypes and omits some of them. The table records 130,000 or so clones, approximately 84% of them present only once. Sequencing was performed on peripheral blood. The source of these receptors is a human donor in a cohort sampled during active COVID-19.

This clone was seen a few times. The V call is TRBV11-2, the J call TRBJ2-7; possibly TRBD1 for D (6 bases). V lost 2 bases, J lost 3 bases, and 8 bases lay in between. This CDR3 is built from 13 residues. The germline V gene has CDR1 SGHAT and CDR2 FQNNGV. The CDR3 reads CASSLQGSYEQYF. CDR3 nucleotide sequence: TGTGCCAGCAGCTTACAGGGGAGCTACGAGCAGTACTTC.

This chain joins TRBV5-5 and TRBJ1-1, with D unresolved. CDR1 SGHKS and CDR2 YYEKEE come from the germline V gene (reference sequence). Trimming removed 0 bases at V and 1 base at J, with 19 bases between. CDR3 length equals 18 residues. The DNA of the CDR3 is TGTGCCAGCAGCTTGGGAGTACGGTTGACGACTCGGAACACTGAAGCTTTCTTT. This codes for CASSLGVRLTTRNTEAFF.

The chain combines TRBV6-5 with TRBJ2-7; 10 bases match TRBD1. Germline V gene sequence: CDR1 MNHEY, CDR2 SVGAGI. Trimming removed 6 bases from V and 6 bases from J; junction bases left unmatched: 11. The CDR3 sequence is 15 residues long. CDR3 amino acids: CASRNHRDRGGEQYF. The CDR3 DNA reads TGTGCCAGCAGGAACCACCGGGACAGGGGTGGCGAGCAGTACTTC.

The rearrangement joins TRBV19 to TRBJ2-7; TRBD1 matches at 9 bases. The V and J ends lost 9 bases and 4 bases, in that order; junction bases with no gene match: 7. Germline-derived CDR1 and CDR2 are LNHDA and SQIVND (reference sequence). The length of the CDR3 is 13 residues. CDR3 protein: CASRLQGAYEQYF. CDR3 bases: TGTGCCAGCCGACTACAGGGGGCGTACGAGCAGTACTTC.

This clone was detected only a few times. The V and J genes are TRBV6-5 and TRBJ2-7, with D possibly TRBD1 on 6 matching bases. The V and J ends lost 9 bases and 1 base respectively, with 16 bases between them. Germline V gives CDR1 MNHEY, CDR2 SVGAGI. The length of the CDR3 is 14 residues. The CDR3 region is CASGRGGRSYEQYF. CDR3 bases: TGTGCCAGTGGGCGAGGGGGACGGTCCTACGAGCAGTACTTC.

This sequence joins TRBV5-4 and TRBJ1-4; 9 positions agree with TRBD1. Germline V lookup: CDR1 SGHNT, CDR2 YYREEE (reference sequence). The CDR3 spans 15 residues. Germline trimming cut 4 bases from V and 7 bases from J; bases unmatched to any gene: 8. In DNA, the CDR3 is TGTGCCAGCAGCCCCAACAGGGGGCTTGGTGAAAAACTGTTTTTT. Its protein product is CASSPNRGLGEKLFF.

The chain combines TRBV5-1 with TRBJ1-4; D gene unclear. Germline assignment: CDR1 SGHRS and CDR2 YFSETQ. The CDR3 totals 14 residues. V lost 4 bases, J lost 3 bases, and 10 bases lay in between. CDR3 residues: CASSHERSNEKLFF. The CDR3 DNA reads TGCGCCAGCAGCCACGAGAGATCTAATGAAAAACTGTTTTTT. Complete variable domain (other parts from reference TRBV5-1 and TRBJ1-4): KAGVTQTPRYLIKTRGQQVTLSCSPISGHRSVSWYQQTPGQGLQFLFEYFSETQRNKGNFPGRFSGRQFSNSRSEMNVSTLELGDSALYLCASSHERSNEKLFFGSGTQLSVL.

This clone was found once. Other DNA sequences in the same sample also yield this CDR3. V usage is TRBV19 and J usage is TRBJ1-1; D is perhaps TRBD1 (5 bases). This CDR3 has 15 residues. Trimming took 1 base from V and 4 from J, leaving 13 bases between them. The germline V gene encodes CDR1 LNHDA and CDR2 SQIVND (reference sequence). CDR3 sequence: CASSIGGLGGTEAFF. As DNA, the CDR3 is TGTGCCAGTAGTATAGGGGGACTGGGTGGCACTGAAGCTTTCTTT.

The chain employs TRBV27 and TRBJ1-1; TRBD1 matches 7 bases. CDR3 length equals 15 residues. Germline V CDR1 and CDR2: MNHEY, SMNVEV (reference sequence). Unmatched junction bases numbered 7, after V lost 3 bases and J lost 3 bases. The CDR3 nucleotides are TGTGCCAGCAGTTTCCTCAGGGGGTTGGACACTGAAGCTTTCTTT. Residues: CASSFLRGLDTEAFF.

V is TRBV10-2 and J is TRBJ2-7, with a possible D match to TRBD2 (6 bases). CDR1 and CDR2 from the germline V gene are WSHSY and SAAADI. This CDR3 contains 15 residues. V was clipped by 6 bases and J by 5 bases, with 20 bases between them. This chain's CDR3 is CASSALTAGIDEQYF. As DNA, the CDR3 is TGCGCCAGCAGCGCCCTTACGGCGGGGATCGACGAGCAGTACTTC.

This chain connects TRBV30 to TRBJ1-1; D is perhaps TRBD1 (5 bases). Germline V gene data show CDR1 as GTSNPN and CDR2 as SVGIG (reference sequence). The CDR3 totals 16 residues. Trimming removed 4 bases from V and 1 base from J, with 19 bases in between. CDR3 protein: CAWTSPPGGPNTEAFF. CDR3 bases: TGTGCCTGGACCTCACCCCCGGGGGGTCCGAACACTGAAGCTTTCTTT.

This chain links TRBV3-1 (or the pseudogene TRBV3-2) with TRBJ2-3, with TRBD2 matching over 14 bases. J lost 1 base, V lost 1 base, and 4 bases had no gene match. The CDR3 totals 18 residues. Per the germline V gene, CDR1 is LGHDT and CDR2 is YNNKEL (reference sequence). The CDR3 DNA sequence: TGTGCCAGCAGCCAAGGACTAGCGGGGGGGCGGGGCACAGATACGCAGTATTTT. This gives the protein CASSQGLAGGRGTDTQYF.

V usage is TRBV15 and J usage is TRBJ2-7; TRBD2 might be the D (6 bases). CDR1 is LNHNV, CDR2 YYDKDF, per germline (reference sequence). Trimming shortened V by 0 bases and J by 7 bases, and 19 bases separated the two germline ends. The CDR3 is 16 amino acids. The DNA for the CDR3 is TGTGCCACCAGCAGAGATTTTACGGGCCGGGGGAGAGAGCAGTACTTC. It codes for CATSRDFTGRGREQYF.

This clone was detected only once. The chain employs TRBV12-5 and TRBJ2-7, with 10 bases matching TRBD1. After removal of 1 base from V and 9 bases from J, the junction contained 9 bases not matched to a gene. Germline CDR1 LGHNT, CDR2 FRNRAP. The CDR3 consists of 15 residues. Here the CDR3 reads CASGLGGQGLPGQYF. DNA of the CDR3: TGTGCTAGTGGTTTGGGGGGACAGGGGCTCCCAGGGCAGTACTTC. The variable domain in full, completed from reference TRBV12-5 and TRBJ2-7, reads DARVTQTPRHKVTEMGQEVTMRCQPILGHNTVFWYRQTMMQGLELLAYFRNRAPLDDSGMPKDRFSAEMPDATLATLKIQPSEPRDSAVYFCASGLGGQGLPGQYFGPGTRLTVT.

The chain is built from TRBV7-6 and TRBJ2-5; D is perhaps TRBD1 (5 bases). Germline CDR1 and CDR2: SGHVS and FNYEAQ. This CDR3 is 15 amino acids long. The V end was cut by 2 bases, the J end by 4 bases, with 14 bases between. The CDR3 sequence: CASSLPSPTVETQYF. In DNA form, the CDR3 reads TGTGCCAGCAGCTTACCTTCACCGACAGTAGAGACCCAGTACTTC.

The chain has TRBV5-4 and TRBJ2-7; TRBD1 matches at 7 bases. V lost 0 bases and J lost 4; bases outside the gene matches: 4. This CDR3 is built from 14 residues. Per germline, CDR1 SGHNT and CDR2 YYREEE (reference sequence). The CDR3 sequence: CASSLDRGRYEQYF. For the CDR3, the DNA is TGTGCCAGCAGCTTGGATAGGGGGCGGTACGAGCAGTACTTC. Together with reference TRBV5-4 and TRBJ2-7, the CDR3 gives the full variable domain: ETGVTQSPTHLIKTRGQQVTLRCSSQSGHNTVSWYQQALGQGPQFIFQYYREEENGRGNFPPRFSGLQFPNYSSELNVNALELDDSALYLCASSLDRGRYEQYFGPGTRLTVT.

The V and J genes are TRBV7-3 and TRBJ2-5; 7 nucleotides agree with TRBD1. The CDR3 contains 15 residues. Germline V gene data show CDR1 as SGHTA and CDR2 as FQGTGA. Trimming took 5 bases from V and 2 from J; bases not matched to a gene: 8. The CDR3 is CASSQTGSWQETQYF. The DNA of the CDR3 is TGTGCCAGCAGCCAGACAGGGTCGTGGCAAGAGACCCAGTACTTC.

This clone appeared once. The V and J genes are TRBV4-2 and TRBJ2-3; 8 bases map to TRBD1. The CDR3 is 16 residues long. Germline CDR1 reads LGHNA; CDR2 reads YNFKEQ. V dropped 0 bases and J dropped 4; count of bases not matched to a gene: 6. The CDR3 loop reads CASSQEFRGRPDTQYF. In DNA form, the CDR3 reads TGTGCCAGCAGCCAAGAATTCAGGGGGCGCCCAGATACGCAGTATTTT.

This sequence joins TRBV5-5 and TRBJ2-2, with D tentatively TRBD2 (6 bases). This CDR3 contains 15 residues. Germline-derived CDR1 and CDR2 are SGHKS and YYEKEE (reference sequence). Trimming took off 2 bases at V and 6 bases at J, with 14 bases between the two ends. The CDR3 DNA follows: TGTGCCAGCAGCTTCCCTTTTGCGGGGCCCGGGGAGCTGTTTTTT. It codes for CASSFPFAGPGELFF. Full variable domain (remainder filled in from reference TRBV5-5 and TRBJ2-2): DAGVTQSPTHLIKTRGQQVTLRCSPISGHKSVSWYQQVLGQGPQFIFQYYEKEERGRGNFPDRFSARQFPNYSSELNVNALLLGDSALYLCASSFPFAGPGELFFGEGSRLTVL.

The rearrangement joins TRBV29-1 to TRBJ1-1; 8 bases align to TRBD1. The junction had 7 bases not matched to a gene; V was cut back by 0 bases and J by 4 bases. The CDR3 spans 15 residues. CDR1 and CDR2 (germline): SQVTM, ANQGSEA. The DNA for the CDR3 is TGCAGCGTTGAAGATCCGACAGGGGTGGGCACTGAAGCTTTCTTT. Translating gives CSVEDPTGVGTEAFF.

The V and J genes are TRBV5-1 and TRBJ1-6, with TRBD1 matching over 9 bases. This CDR3 spans 16 amino acids. Unmatched junction bases numbered 4, after V lost 4 bases and J lost 2 bases. The germline V gene encodes CDR1 SGHRS and CDR2 YFSETQ. CDR3 bases: TGCGCCAGCAGCACAGGGGGCGCCACCTATAATTCACCCCTCCACTTT. Protein sequence: CASSTGGATYNSPLHF.

The CDR3 loop reads CATSRGGAVETQYF. The CDR3 nucleotides are TGTGCCACCAGCCGCGGGGGGGCCGTGGAGACCCAGTACTTC. The rearrangement joins TRBV15 to TRBJ2-5, with TRBD2 matching 9 bases. The CDR3 consists of 14 residues. V gave up 5 bases and J gave up 5 bases; unmatched junction bases: 6. Germline assignment: CDR1 LNHNV and CDR2 YYDKDF (reference sequence).

This clone has only a few counts. The gene calls are TRBV12-5 and TRBJ1-5; TRBD1 might be the D (5 bases). This CDR3 contains 16 residues. Germline values: CDR1 LGHNT, CDR2 FRNRAP. Trimming pared 7 bases from V and 0 bases from J, leaving 16 bases between. CDR3 protein: CASALSRGISNQPQHF. DNA for the CDR3: TGTGCTAGTGCCTTGAGTCGGGGGATTAGCAATCAGCCCCAGCATTTT.

A few counts support this clone. The chain recombines TRBV10-3 with TRBJ2-3, with no clear D. The V gene lost 0 bases and the J gene lost 4 bases, with 5 bases spanning the gap. CDR1 is ENHRY, CDR2 SYGVKD, per germline. This CDR3 has 13 amino acids. The CDR3 coding sequence is TGTGCCATCAGTGAGTCTCGGGCAGATACGCAGTATTTT. This codes for CAISESRADTQYF.

This chain links TRBV30 with TRBJ2-7, with D tentatively TRBD1 (5 bases). With 0 bases removed from V and 7 bases from J, the gap between germline ends came to 13 bases. Germline CDR1 reads GTSNPN; CDR2 reads SVGIG (reference sequence). The CDR3 loop spans 13 amino acids. The CDR3 sequence: CAWSVGRPGEQYF. The CDR3 bases are TGTGCCTGGAGTGTGGGGCGCCCAGGGGAGCAGTACTTC.

The V call is TRBV18, the J call TRBJ2-5, with D maybe TRBD1 (5 bases). CDR1 and CDR2 from the germline V gene are KGHSH and LQKENI. This CDR3 region has 16 residues. The V and J ends lost 1 base and 2 bases respectively, with 14 bases between them. CDR3 nucleotides: TGTGCCAGCTCACCACTCCTCTCAAGGGGACAAGAGACCCAGTACTTC. This codes for CASSPLLSRGQETQYF.

The rearrangement links TRBV19 to TRBJ1-3; a weak D match, TRBD1 (5 bases). This CDR3 has 12 amino acids. CDR1 and CDR2 from the germline V gene are LNHDA and SQIVND (reference sequence). Between the trimmed V and J ends, which lost 7 bases and 4 bases, there was a span of 8 bases. The CDR3 nucleotides read TGTGCCAGTACGACAGCCGGAAACACCATATATTTT. Translating it yields CASTTAGNTIYF.

This clone showed up just once. This rearrangement joins TRBV11-3 to TRBJ2-3; 10 bases align to TRBD2. J lost 2 bases, V lost 5 bases, and 4 bases had no gene match. This CDR3 is built from 15 residues. CDR1 and CDR2 (germline): SGHNT, YENEEA. The chain's CDR3 is CASSQTSGFTDTQYF. The CDR3 region has the DNA TGTGCCAGCAGCCAGACTAGCGGGTTCACAGATACGCAGTATTTT.

The rearrangement links TRBV5-4 to TRBJ2-7; maybe TRBD1 (5 bases). The V gene lost 4 bases and the J gene lost 0 bases, with 17 bases spanning the gap. The germline V gene encodes CDR1 SGHNT and CDR2 YYREEE (reference sequence). The CDR3 is made up of 16 amino acids. The CDR3 reads CASSRTTRGGSYEQYF. Written as DNA, the CDR3 is TGTGCCAGCAGCCGGACAACCCGAGGTGGCTCCTACGAGCAGTACTTC.